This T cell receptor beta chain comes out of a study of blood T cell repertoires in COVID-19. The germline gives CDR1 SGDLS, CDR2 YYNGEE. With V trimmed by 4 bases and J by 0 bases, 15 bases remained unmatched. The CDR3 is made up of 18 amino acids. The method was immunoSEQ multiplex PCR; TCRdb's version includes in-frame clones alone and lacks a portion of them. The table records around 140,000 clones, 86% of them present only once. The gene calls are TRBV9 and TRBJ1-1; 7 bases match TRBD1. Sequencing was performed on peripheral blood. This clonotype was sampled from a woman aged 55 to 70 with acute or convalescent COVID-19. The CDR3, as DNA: TGTGCCAGCAGCCCCTCGACAGGGAGGAGCGGAATGAACACTGAAGCTTTCTTT. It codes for CASSPSTGRSGMNTEAFF. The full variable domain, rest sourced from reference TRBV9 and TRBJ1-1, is DSGVTQTPKHLITATGQRVTLRCSPRSGDLSVYWYQQSLDQGLQFLIQYYNGEERAKGNILERFSAQQFPDLHSELNLSSLELGDSALYFCASSPSTGRSGMNTEAFFGQGTRLTVV.